The sequence of this TCR beta chain was determined in a study of cytomegalovirus exposure and HLA in healthy donors. Study-wide results and limits: Researchers catalogued 164 TCR beta chains as cytomegalovirus-associated. V- and J-gene trimming in TCR beta was tied to a missense DCLRE1C variant by an analysis performed later.

This clone has only a few counts. Its antigen is unknown. Primers for the PCR totalled 60 Vbeta and 13 Jbeta. Repertoires were generated with immunoSEQ multiplex PCR, while TCRdb's copy carries only in-frame clones and drops some. The data hold about 190,000 clones, with 75% to 90% observed a single time. The sequence was obtained from a woman younger than 30 in good health and CMV-seronegative. Sequencing was carried out using PBMCs.

The CDR3 DNA reads as TGTGCCATCAGTGAGTCGGAGGGAAGGGTCACTGAAGCTTTCTTT. Translation gives CAISESEGRVTEAFF. V is TRBV10-3 and J is TRBJ1-1; D call uncertain. The CDR3 runs 15 residues. The germline V and J ends were trimmed by 0 bases and 4 bases, with 12 bases remaining between them. Germline values: CDR1 ENHRY, CDR2 SYGVKD.